The source of this T cell receptor beta chain is a study of blood T cell repertoires in COVID-19. Study overall: PBMCs, B-cell-depleted T cells, or T cells provided the cDNA or gDNA that made up the material.

This CDR3 has 14 residues. CDR1 is SGHRS, CDR2 YFSETQ, per germline. The V end was cut by 0 bases, the J end by 7 bases, with 8 bases between. Original methodology: The assay estimated nucleated cells by amplifying reference gene primers. The assay was immunoSEQ multiplex PCR, and TCRdb's table has in-frame clones only and misses some. V, J and clone size are taken as reported in that table, and D and trimming were inferred from the DNA itself. The sample has 180,000 or so clones, about 88% seen once. The study drew participants aged roughly 18 to 89 years from 24 US areas. Cohorts were based on clinical histories the participants reported.

The sequence derives from a woman in her 40s with acute COVID-19. The rearrangement uses TRBV5-1 and TRBJ1-6; D possibly corresponds to TRBD1 (6 bases). The sequenced sample was PBMCs or T cells enriched from blood (not recorded which). The CDR3 region has the DNA TGCGCCAGCAGCTTGGACAGGGTAAATTCACCCCTCCACTTT. Protein sequence: CASSLDRVNSPLHF.